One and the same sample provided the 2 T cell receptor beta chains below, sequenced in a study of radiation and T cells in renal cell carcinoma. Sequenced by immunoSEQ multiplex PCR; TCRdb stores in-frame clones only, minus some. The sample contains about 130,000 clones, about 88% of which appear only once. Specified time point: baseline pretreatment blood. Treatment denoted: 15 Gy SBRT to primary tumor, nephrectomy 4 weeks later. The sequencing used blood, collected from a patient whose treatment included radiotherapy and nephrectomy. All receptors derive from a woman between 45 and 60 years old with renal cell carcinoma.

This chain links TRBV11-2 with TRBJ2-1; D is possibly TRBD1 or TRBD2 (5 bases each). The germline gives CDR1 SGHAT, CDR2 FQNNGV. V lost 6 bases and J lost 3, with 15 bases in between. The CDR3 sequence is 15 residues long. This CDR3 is CASRLLPGLYNEQFF. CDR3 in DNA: TGTGCCAGCAGGCTGCTTCCGGGGCTCTACAATGAGCAGTTCTTC.

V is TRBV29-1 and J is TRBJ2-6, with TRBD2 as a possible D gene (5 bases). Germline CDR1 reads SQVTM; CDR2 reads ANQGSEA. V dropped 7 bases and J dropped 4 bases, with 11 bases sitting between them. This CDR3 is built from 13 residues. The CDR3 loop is CSGSVAGANVLTF. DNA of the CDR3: TGCAGCGGGTCGGTAGCGGGGGCCAACGTCCTGACTTTC.